The clone carrying this T cell receptor (beta chain) has a handful of counts. What it binds is unknown. PCR was performed using 60 Vbeta and 13 Jbeta primers. Generated by immunoSEQ multiplex PCR, the TCRdb table keeps only in-frame clones and is missing some. The table records about 180,000 clones, 75% to 85% of them present only once. These data come from a study of cytomegalovirus exposure and HLA in healthy donors. Study observations and caveats: Cytomegalovirus status, reportedly, was diagnosed with high specificity and sensitivity by the classifier. Later analysis identified around 15,000 TCR beta sequences associated with HLA alleles, using a false discovery rate threshold of 0.05.

The V segment lost 4 bases and the J segment 6 bases; nucleotides outside the gene matches: 4. Germline lookup yields CDR1 SGHTA and CDR2 FQGNSA. The CDR3 is 13 residues long. The sequence derives from a woman aged 25 to 39 in good health and CMV-seronegative. The chain employs TRBV7-2 and TRBJ1-2; 8 bases align to TRBD1. Sequenced material: PBMCs. This CDR3 reads CASSSTQGDGYTF. Here the CDR3 DNA reads TGTGCCAGCAGCTCTACACAGGGGGATGGCTACACCTTC.